Below are 9 T cell receptor beta chains sequenced from a single sample in a study of cytomegalovirus exposure and HLA in healthy donors. PCR amplification relied on 60 Vbeta primers (plus 13 Jbeta primers). The protocol was immunoSEQ multiplex PCR, while the TCRdb copy is restricted to in-frame clones and leaves out a portion. This table holds 200,000 or so clones, roughly nine tenths found once. Material: PBMCs. These receptors were obtained from a girl under two years old in good health and CMV-seronegative.

The rearrangement links TRBV13 to TRBJ1-1, with D unresolved. The germline V gene has CDR1 PRHDT and CDR2 FYEKMQ (reference sequence). CDR3 length: 14 amino acids. Trimming stripped 3 bases from V and 2 bases from J, with 10 bases between. For the CDR3, the DNA is TGTGCCAGCAGCTTGAGGTTGGGTAACACTGAAGCTTTCTTT. It codes for CASSLRLGNTEAFF. Full variable domain (missing parts from reference TRBV13 and TRBJ1-1): AAGVIQSPRHLIKEKRETATLKCYPIPRHDTVYWYQQGPGQDPQFLISFYEKMQSDKGSIPDRFSAQQFSDYHSELNMSSLELGDSALYFCASSLRLGNTEAFFGQGTRLTVV.

V and J are TRBV5-4 and TRBJ1-5, with 10 bases lining up with TRBD1. The CDR3 is 15 residues long. Germline-derived CDR1 and CDR2 are SGHNT and YYREEE (reference sequence). The junction had 8 bases not matched to a gene; V was cut back by 4 bases and J by 7 bases. Written as DNA, the CDR3 is TGTGCCAGCAGCCCACCGGGACAGGGGAACCAGCCCCAGCATTTT. Its protein product is CASSPPGQGNQPQHF.

The V and J genes are TRBV6-1 and TRBJ2-1, with D possibly being TRBD2 (5 bases). This CDR3 region has 15 residues. Deletions cut 5 bases from V and 5 bases from J, with 16 bases between. Germline V lookup: CDR1 MNHNS, CDR2 SASEGT. The CDR3 spells CASSNRLAVNNEQFF. The CDR3 DNA is TGTGCCAGCAGTAATAGGCTAGCCGTCAACAATGAGCAGTTCTTC.

The chain links TRBV6-6 to TRBJ2-3; tentative D call: TRBD1 (6 bases). The CDR3 consists of 15 residues. CDR1 and CDR2 from the germline V gene are MNHNY and SVGAGI (reference sequence). Trimming took off 6 bases at V and 0 bases at J, with 13 bases between the two ends. CDR3 nucleotide sequence: TGTGCCAGCAGCCTACAGGGTTCTAGCACAGATACGCAGTATTTT. It specifies CASSLQGSSTDTQYF.

The V and J genes are TRBV7-9 and TRBJ2-5, with TRBD1 matching 9 bases. Germline V gene lookup returns CDR1 SEHNR and CDR2 FQNEAQ (reference sequence). The junction had 4 bases not matched to a gene; V was cut back by 5 bases and J by 3 bases. This CDR3 is 14 amino acids long. The CDR3 is CASSGRTGEETQYF. CDR3 DNA: TGTGCCAGCAGCGGCAGGACAGGGGAAGAGACCCAGTACTTC.

V gene TRBV27 combines with J gene TRBJ1-1; D remains ambiguous. This CDR3 region has 14 residues. Germline V lookup: CDR1 MNHEY, CDR2 SMNVEV (reference sequence). The V gene lost 6 bases and the J gene lost 1 base, with 12 bases spanning the gap. In DNA form, the CDR3 reads TGTGCCAGCAGGCTCGGTTTCCCGAACACTGAAGCTTTCTTT. Its translation is CASRLGFPNTEAFF.

This chain links TRBV18 with TRBJ1-1; the D is unclear. This CDR3 is 13 amino acids long. Germline V gene sequence: CDR1 KGHSH, CDR2 LQKENI. The V gene lost 6 bases and the J gene lost 10 bases, with 18 bases spanning the gap. This CDR3 reads CASSPERGEGAFF. The CDR3 DNA is TGTGCCAGCTCCCCCGAACGGGGAGAGGGAGCTTTCTTT.

This clone has only one observation. J is TRBJ2-1 and V is TRBV4-1; D is unresolved. The V and J ends lost 4 bases and 6 bases respectively, with 13 bases between them. The CDR3 has 14 amino acids. Germline CDR1 MGHRA, CDR2 YSYEKL. The CDR3 sequence is CASSRDLGTNEQFF. CDR3 DNA sequence: TGCGCCAGCAGCCGCGATCTAGGAACCAATGAGCAGTTCTTC.

This clone was seen just once. The rearrangement joins TRBV9 to TRBJ2-3; 14 bases fit TRBD2. The CDR3 sequence is 16 residues long. V lost 0 bases to trimming and J lost 3 bases; unmatched junction nucleotides: 0. Germline-derived CDR1 and CDR2 are SGDLS and YYNGEE. The CDR3 DNA reads as TGTGCCAGCAGCGTAGGGACTAGCGGGAGGACAGATACGCAGTATTTT. Amino acids: CASSVGTSGRTDTQYF.